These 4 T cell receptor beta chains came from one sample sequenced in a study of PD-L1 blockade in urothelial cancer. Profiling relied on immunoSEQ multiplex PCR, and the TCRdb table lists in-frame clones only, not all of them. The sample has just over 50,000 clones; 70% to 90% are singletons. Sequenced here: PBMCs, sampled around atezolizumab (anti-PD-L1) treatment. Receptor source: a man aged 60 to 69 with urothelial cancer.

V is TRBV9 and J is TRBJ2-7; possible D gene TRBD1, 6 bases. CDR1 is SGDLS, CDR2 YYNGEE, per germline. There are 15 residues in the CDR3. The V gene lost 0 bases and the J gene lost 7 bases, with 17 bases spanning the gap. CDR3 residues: CASSVAGYRANEQYF. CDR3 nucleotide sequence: TGTGCCAGCAGCGTAGCCGGCTACAGGGCGAATGAGCAGTACTTC.

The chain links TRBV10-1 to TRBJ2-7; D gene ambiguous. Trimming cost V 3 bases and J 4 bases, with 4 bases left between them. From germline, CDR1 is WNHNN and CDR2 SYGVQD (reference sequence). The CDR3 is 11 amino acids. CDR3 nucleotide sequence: TGCGCCAGCAGTGATCAGTACGAGCAGTACTTC. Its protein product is CASSDQYEQYF.

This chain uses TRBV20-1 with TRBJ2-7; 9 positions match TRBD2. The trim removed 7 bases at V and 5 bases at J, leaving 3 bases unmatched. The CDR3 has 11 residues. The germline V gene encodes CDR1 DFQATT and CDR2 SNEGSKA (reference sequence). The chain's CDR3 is CSGLAGNEQYF. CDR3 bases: TGCAGTGGTCTAGCGGGAAACGAGCAGTACTTC.

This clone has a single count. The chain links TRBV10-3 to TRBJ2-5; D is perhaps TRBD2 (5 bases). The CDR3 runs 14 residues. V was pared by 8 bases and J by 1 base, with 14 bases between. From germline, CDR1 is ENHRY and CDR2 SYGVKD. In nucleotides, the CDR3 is TGTGCCATCGCAAGCCGAACTAGCCAAGAGACCCAGTACTTC. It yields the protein CAIASRTSQETQYF.